The 29 T cell receptor beta chains listed next were all sequenced from one sample in a study of PD-1 blockade in classical Hodgkin lymphoma. The assay was immunoSEQ multiplex PCR, and TCRdb's table has in-frame clones only and misses some. The sample contains about 94,000 clones, approximately 92% of which appear only once. Brentuximab vedotin exposure varied among the patients, all of whom had relapsed after autologous stem cell transplantation. Sequencing was performed on peripheral blood mononuclear cells (PBMCs), taken before the second cycle of nivolumab. These receptors were taken from a human donor with classical Hodgkin lymphoma.

The V and J genes are TRBV28 and TRBJ1-6, with no clear D. Trimming removed 6 bases at V and 8 bases at J, with 14 bases between. CDR1 and CDR2 (germline): MDHEN, SYDVKM. The CDR3 extends over 14 amino acids. This chain's CDR3 is CASREGRIYSPLHF. CDR3 nucleotides: TGTGCCAGCAGGGAGGGTCGGATATATTCACCCCTCCACTTT.

V is TRBV27 and J is TRBJ2-6; D unclear. This CDR3 is 16 amino acids long. The germline gives CDR1 MNHEY, CDR2 SMNVEV (reference sequence). V was trimmed by 6 bases and J by 3 bases, leaving 15 bases between them. The DNA for the CDR3 is TGTGCCAGCAGCCCCGGGTGGGTTTTTGGGGCCAACGTCCTGACTTTC. Its translation: CASSPGWVFGANVLTF.

V gene TRBV6-6 combines with J gene TRBJ1-2, with TRBD1 matching over 7 bases. V trimming: 0 bases; J trimming: 7 bases; junction bases outside the gene matches: 5. Germline CDR1 reads MNHNY; CDR2 reads SVGAGI (reference sequence). The CDR3 covers 14 residues. Here the CDR3 reads CASSYSLGGFGYTF. The CDR3 DNA reads TGTGCCAGCAGTTACTCGTTAGGGGGCTTTGGCTACACCTTC.

This clone appeared once. J is TRBJ2-7 and V is TRBV18; TRBD2 matches at 8 bases. Germline-derived CDR1 and CDR2 are KGHSH and LQKENI. There are 15 residues in the CDR3. After removal of 1 base from V and 1 base from J, the junction contained 3 bases not matched to a gene. CDR3 in DNA: TGTGCCAGCTCACCACAGCGGGGGACATCCTACGAGCAGTACTTC. Translation gives CASSPQRGTSYEQYF.

This clone was seen only once. The rearrangement links TRBV5-1 to TRBJ2-5; D may be TRBD2 (5 bases). Per the germline V gene, CDR1 is SGHRS and CDR2 is YFSETQ. Trimming cost V 0 bases and J 4 bases, with 10 bases left between them. This CDR3 is built from 14 residues. CDR3 protein: CASSLAWSGETQYF. CDR3 nucleotides: TGCGCCAGCAGCTTGGCCTGGAGCGGAGAGACCCAGTACTTC.

The J gene is TRBJ1-3, the V gene TRBV6-5; D remains unclear. Germline V gene sequence: CDR1 MNHEY, CDR2 SVGAGI. Trimming cost V 4 bases and J 4 bases, with 11 bases left between them. The CDR3 is made up of 14 amino acids. CDR3 nucleotide sequence: TGTGCCAGCAGTTCTCCTTTGGAAGGAAACACCATATATTTT. Its protein is CASSSPLEGNTIYF.

DNA of the CDR3: TGTGCCACCAGCCCCTGGGGCGGGGGCGCCTACGAGCAGTACTTC. Translated: CATSPWGGGAYEQYF. The chain couples TRBV15 to TRBJ2-7, with D tentatively TRBD2 (7 bases). Germline CDR1 LNHNV, CDR2 YYDKDF (reference sequence). V shed 5 bases and J shed 2 bases, with 16 bases lying between them. The CDR3 extends over 15 amino acids.

The CDR3 here is CASSLFIPGSGGLYEQYF. For the CDR3, the DNA is TGTGCCAGCAGTTTATTTATCCCAGGGTCCGGAGGGCTCTACGAGCAGTACTTC. The chain joins TRBV27 to TRBJ2-7; tentative D call: TRBD2 (6 bases). V was cut by 1 base and J by 3 bases, with 22 bases left in between. CDR1 is MNHEY, CDR2 SMNVEV, per germline (reference sequence). This CDR3 has 18 amino acids.

This rearrangement joins TRBV5-6 to TRBJ1-2; D is undetermined. The CDR3 sequence is 13 residues long. Germline CDR1 is SGHDT and CDR2 is YYEEEE. V lost 0 bases and J lost 7, with 10 bases in between. As DNA, the CDR3 is TGTGCCAGCAGCTTGGGGTCTGACGCTGGCTACACCTTC. Translating gives CASSLGSDAGYTF.

The chain recombines TRBV6-5 with TRBJ2-1, with D possibly matching TRBD1 (7 bases). CDR3 size: 14 residues. The germline V and J ends were trimmed by 5 bases and 9 bases, with 17 bases remaining between them. CDR1 is MNHEY, CDR2 SVGAGI, per germline. This chain's CDR3 is CASSQGGDESEQFF. The CDR3 DNA follows: TGTGCCAGCAGTCAGGGGGGAGATGAAAGTGAGCAGTTCTTC.

The chain employs TRBV28 and TRBJ1-1, with D maybe TRBD1 (5 bases). Trimming left V 5 bases short and J 11 bases short, with 24 bases between. The germline V gene has CDR1 MDHEN and CDR2 SYDVKM. The CDR3 covers 15 residues. CDR3 amino acids: CASSLNRRGVSRAFF. CDR3 in DNA: TGTGCCAGCAGTCTAAATCGACGGGGGGTGAGCCGGGCTTTCTTT.

The chain uses TRBV2 and TRBJ2-2, with D possibly TRBD2 on 6 matching bases. Per germline, CDR1 SNHLY and CDR2 FYNNEI. V lost 3 bases and J lost 4, with 15 bases in between. The CDR3 runs to 16 residues. The DNA of the CDR3 is TGTGCCAGCAGTGATTCCCTACTAGCAGGCACCGGGGAGCTGTTTTTT. This translates into CASSDSLLAGTGELFF.

The rearrangement links TRBV28 to TRBJ2-3; D might be TRBD2 (5 bases). V lost 7 bases, J lost 2 bases, and 13 bases lay in between. Germline CDR1 is MDHEN and CDR2 is SYDVKM. CDR3 length: 14 residues. CDR3 DNA sequence: TGTGCCAGCAAAAGGGCAGGACTCACAGATACGCAGTATTTT. The encoded protein is CASKRAGLTDTQYF.

V gene TRBV15 combines with J gene TRBJ2-4, with D hard to call. V lost 3 bases and J 5 bases, leaving 17 bases between the germline ends. The V gene's germline CDR1 is LNHNV and CDR2 YYDKDF (reference sequence). This CDR3 has 16 residues. The DNA of the CDR3 is TGTGCCACCAGCAGTTTCTCCCATGGGGTCCAAAACATTCAGTACTTC. It translates to CATSSFSHGVQNIQYF. Combining the CDR3 with reference TRBV15 and TRBJ2-4 gives the whole variable domain DAMVIQNPRYQVTQFGKPVTLSCSQTLNHNVMYWYQQKSSQAPKLLFHYYDKDFNNEADTPDNFQSRRPNTSFCFLDIRSPGLGDTAMYLCATSSFSHGVQNIQYFGAGTRLSVL.

The V call is TRBV28, the J call TRBJ2-1; 7 nucleotides agree with TRBD1. The trim removed 2 bases at V and 6 bases at J, leaving 13 bases unmatched. The CDR3 runs 17 residues. The V gene's germline CDR1 is MDHEN and CDR2 SYDVKM. The CDR3 region has the DNA TGTGCCAGCAGTTTAAGGGACAGACGCCGGTTAAGCAATGAGCAGTTCTTC. Translation gives CASSLRDRRRLSNEQFF.

The V and J genes are TRBV5-1 and TRBJ2-4, with TRBD1 matching over 8 bases. Trimming at V came to 0 bases and at J to 8 bases, leaving 13 bases not matched to a gene. The CDR3 is 17 residues long. In germline, CDR1 is SGHRS, CDR2 YFSETQ. The CDR3, as DNA: TGCGCCAGCAGCTTGGGACAGGGGAAATTTGGAGTAGACATTCAGTACTTC. Its protein is CASSLGQGKFGVDIQYF.

This chain links TRBV5-1 with TRBJ1-5; perhaps TRBD1 as D (6 bases). Trimming cost V 4 bases and J 7 bases, with 15 bases left between them. The CDR3 is 14 amino acids. CDR1 and CDR2 from the germline V gene are SGHRS and YFSETQ. The CDR3 sequence: CASSNLGTRQPQHF. CDR3 in DNA: TGCGCCAGCAGCAATCTCGGGACACGGCAGCCCCAGCATTTT.

The chain employs TRBV19 and TRBJ1-4, with 9 bases that match TRBD1. Per the germline V gene, CDR1 is LNHDA and CDR2 is SQIVND (reference sequence). Trimming at V came to 7 bases and at J to 4 bases, leaving 7 bases not matched to a gene. The CDR3 has 15 residues. The CDR3 DNA sequence: TGTGCCAGTACTCATCCGGGACAGGGTAATGAAAAACTGTTTTTT. Translation gives CASTHPGQGNEKLFF.

V gene TRBV28 combines with J gene TRBJ1-5; D call uncertain. V gave up 7 bases and J gave up 0 bases, with 4 bases separating them. From germline, CDR1 is MDHEN and CDR2 SYDVKM. CDR3 length equals 12 residues. CDR3 sequence: CASTYSNQPQHF. As DNA, the CDR3 is TGTGCCAGCACCTATAGCAATCAGCCCCAGCATTTT.

V gene TRBV6-1 combines with J gene TRBJ1-2, with 9 bases that match TRBD1. Germline CDR1 is MNHNS and CDR2 is SASEGT. V was pared by 1 base and J by 4 bases, with 4 bases of the junction left unmatched. The CDR3 is 15 residues long. In nucleotides, the CDR3 is TGTGCCAGCAGTGAAGTGGGACAGGGTGCCTATGGCTACACCTTC. It specifies CASSEVGQGAYGYTF.

The chain uses TRBV5-5 and TRBJ2-5; 7 bases are shared with TRBD2. Germline CDR1 reads SGHKS; CDR2 reads YYEKEE (reference sequence). The CDR3 has 14 amino acids. The V gene end was trimmed by 4 bases and the J gene end by 5 bases; junction bases not matched to a gene: 8. CDR3 sequence: CASSGRLATETQYF. The DNA for the CDR3 is TGTGCCAGCAGCGGAAGACTAGCCACGGAGACCCAGTACTTC.

The CDR3 bases are TGCGCCAGCAGCTTGGTCCCGACTAGCGGGAGCACAGATACGCAGTATTTT. Translating gives CASSLVPTSGSTDTQYF. The V gene is TRBV5-1, the J gene TRBJ2-3; 10 nucleotides line up with TRBD2. This CDR3 contains 17 residues. Germline-derived CDR1 and CDR2 are SGHRS and YFSETQ. The junction had 4 bases not matched to a gene; V was cut back by 0 bases and J by 0 bases.

The chain is built from TRBV5-1 and TRBJ2-3, with 8 bases identical to TRBD1. Germline V lookup: CDR1 SGHRS, CDR2 YFSETQ. The length of the CDR3 is 15 residues. V shed 0 bases, J shed 2 bases, and the junction held 2 bases outside the gene matches. CDR3 DNA: TGCGCCAGCAGCTTGGGGACAGGGTACACAGATACGCAGTATTTT. Translated: CASSLGTGYTDTQYF.

The chain has TRBV7-9 and TRBJ2-5; either TRBD1 or TRBD2 may supply D (6 bases each). The CDR3 covers 16 residues. V shed 2 bases and J shed 7 bases, with 20 bases lying between them. Germline V CDR1 and CDR2: SEHNR, FQNEAQ (reference sequence). The CDR3 sequence is CASSLIGRDTLMTQYF. In DNA form, the CDR3 reads TGTGCCAGCAGCTTAATAGGGCGGGACACCCTGATGACCCAGTACTTC.

This chain connects TRBV5-8 to TRBJ2-6, with 8 bases aligning to TRBD1. CDR1 and CDR2 (germline): SGHTS, YDEGEE. Losses at the gene ends were 1 base for V and 0 bases for J; bases not matched to a gene: 9. This CDR3 spans 19 amino acids. The CDR3 nucleotides read TGTGCCAGCAGCTTGAGACAGGGGCATCGGCTCTCTGGGGCCAACGTCCTGACTTTC. Amino acids: CASSLRQGHRLSGANVLTF.

The V gene is TRBV18, the J gene TRBJ2-7; maybe TRBD2 (6 bases). The CDR3 consists of 13 residues. The V end lost 3 bases, the J end lost 7 bases, and 13 bases lay between the germline ends. From germline, CDR1 is KGHSH and CDR2 LQKENI. Here the CDR3 reads CASSPRRDGEQYF. CDR3 DNA: TGTGCCAGCTCACCGCGGCGGGACGGTGAGCAGTACTTC.

This clone has just a few counts. This chain links TRBV2 with TRBJ1-2; D uncertain. The CDR3 has 11 residues. Germline V CDR1 and CDR2: SNHLY, FYNNEI. V was shortened by 11 bases and J by 8 bases, with 15 bases between the two germline ends. The DNA of the CDR3 is TGTGCCCAACGCGGGGTGCGAGGCTACACCTTC. Translating gives CAQRGVRGYTF. Full variable domain (remainder filled in from reference TRBV2 and TRBJ1-2): EPEVTQTPSHQVTQMGQEVILRCVPISNHLYFYWYRQILGQKVEFLVSFYNNEISEKSEIFDDQFSVERPDGSNFTLKIRSTKLEDSAMYFCAQRGVRGYTFGSGTRLTVV.

The CDR3 spells CASSLVAENSPLHF. Written as DNA, the CDR3 is TGTGCCAGCAGCTTGGTGGCGGAAAATTCACCCCTCCACTTT. This chain joins TRBV7-9 and TRBJ1-6; D is unclear. V was pared by 3 bases and J by 7 bases, with 10 bases between. Looked up from germline, CDR1 is SEHNR and CDR2 is FQNEAQ (reference sequence). The CDR3 runs to 14 residues.

The rearrangement links TRBV10-1 to TRBJ1-1, with TRBD1 matching 10 bases. V gave up 5 bases and J gave up 4 bases; unmatched junction bases: 10. Germline V gives CDR1 WNHNN, CDR2 SYGVQD (reference sequence). There are 16 residues in the CDR3. The CDR3 sequence: CASSPTSTGGVTEAFF. CDR3 nucleotide sequence: TGCGCCAGCAGTCCGACCTCGACAGGGGGCGTCACTGAAGCTTTCTTT.